Below, 10 T cell receptor beta chains from the same sample are listed, as sequenced in a study of breast tumors, draining lymph nodes, adjacent tissues. TCRdb re-called the multiplex PCR reads with MiXCR, one entry per CDR3 protein. The table includes over 20,000 distinct CDR3 sequences, around 33% detected once. Input material: breast tumor tissue. These receptors were collected from a female donor with breast cancer. Some clones in this sample may be carry-over from other donors' samples.

Remarks on this clonotype: A read error may explain this, as a much larger clone is one base away. This chain links TRBV7-2 with TRBJ2-7; D might be TRBD2 (5 bases). V was shortened by 5 bases and J by 2 bases, with 13 bases between the two germline ends. The CDR3 contains 14 residues. Germline V lookup: CDR1 SGHTA, CDR2 FQGNSA. The CDR3 loop is CASSPNWTAYEQYF. In DNA form, the CDR3 reads TGTGCCAGCAGCCCTAATTGGACTGCCTACGAGCAGTACTTC.

This clonotype was found once. The genes are TRBV29-1 and TRBJ1-3; D unresolved. CDR3 size: 16 residues. The germline gives CDR1 SQVTM, CDR2 ANQGSEA. V was trimmed by 4 bases and J by 0 bases, leaving 16 bases between them. CDR3 bases: TGCAGCGTTGGAGACGGACCGACATTCTCTGGAAACACCATATATTTT. This translates into CSVGDGPTFSGNTIYF.

This clonotype qualifies as medium-sized. The V and J genes are TRBV7-9 and TRBJ1-4; D might be TRBD1 (6 bases). The CDR3 is made up of 15 amino acids. V lost 5 bases, J lost 0 bases, and 10 bases lay in between. CDR1 and CDR2 from the germline V gene are SEHNR and FQNEAQ (reference sequence). CDR3 bases: TGTGCCAGCAGCACCTGGGACACAACTAATGAAAAACTGTTTTTT. Translated: CASSTWDTTNEKLFF.

This clonotype was seen many times. The rearrangement joins TRBV6-4 to TRBJ2-2; TRBD2 aligns across 8 bases. J lost 5 bases, V lost 7 bases, and 6 bases had no gene match. The V gene's germline CDR1 is MRHNA and CDR2 SNTAGT. CDR3 length: 14 residues. This CDR3 is CASTGRAGTGELFF. The CDR3 bases are TGTGCCAGCACCGGGAGGGCCGGGACCGGGGAGCTGTTTTTT.

This clonotype occurred many times. This chain joins TRBV20-1 and TRBJ2-4; D possibly uses TRBD1 or TRBD2 (5 bases each). CDR1 is DFQATT, CDR2 SNEGSKA, per germline (reference sequence). V dropped 6 bases and J dropped 9 bases, with 15 bases sitting between them. The CDR3 consists of 12 residues. This CDR3 is CSALLGAAIQYF. The CDR3 bases are TGCAGTGCGCTACTAGGGGCGGCCATTCAGTACTTC.

By frequency in the sample, this clonotype is medium-sized (0.01 to 0.1%). The V gene is TRBV9, the J gene TRBJ2-7; a possible D gene is TRBD2 (5 bases). The germline V gene has CDR1 SGDLS and CDR2 YYNGEE. The V gene lost 4 bases and the J gene lost 0 bases, with 11 bases spanning the gap. The CDR3 sequence is 14 residues long. CDR3 amino acids: CASSPEDFSYEQYF. In DNA, the CDR3 is TGTGCCAGCAGCCCTGAGGACTTCTCCTACGAGCAGTACTTC.

This clonotype was observed at least ten times. The junction shows a germline mismatch at one end, possibly a read error. This chain joins TRBV20-1 and TRBJ1-5, with TRBD1 as a possible D gene (5 bases). Germline V gives CDR1 DFQATT, CDR2 SNEGSKA (reference sequence). The length of the CDR3 is 15 residues. The DNA of the CDR3 is TGCAGTGCTAGAGCCCGGGACCGTCCTAATCCGCCCCAGCATTTT. Translation gives CSARARDRPNPPQHF.

By frequency in the sample, this clonotype is medium-sized. The gene calls are TRBV20-1 and TRBJ2-5; D might be TRBD2 (5 bases). Germline V gene data show CDR1 as DFQATT and CDR2 as SNEGSKA (reference sequence). Trimming took off 3 bases at V and 0 bases at J, with 14 bases between the two ends. The CDR3 is 15 amino acids. CDR3 amino acids: CSASLITRDQETQYF. The CDR3 DNA reads as TGCAGTGCTAGTTTAATAACTAGAGACCAAGAGACCCAGTACTTC.

This clonotype came up a few times. The chain has TRBV28 and TRBJ2-7, with 9 bases that match TRBD1. Germline V lookup: CDR1 MDHEN, CDR2 SYDVKM. This CDR3 is 14 amino acids long. V was clipped by 5 bases and J by 5 bases; unmatched bases: 7. The CDR3 nucleotides read TGTGCCAGCAGTGGGGACAGGGTCCTGGACGAGCAGTACTTC. Translation: CASSGDRVLDEQYF.

Many counts were recorded for this clonotype. J is TRBJ2-7 and V is TRBV4-3; 10 positions agree with TRBD2. The CDR3 totals 17 residues. CDR1 and CDR2 from the germline V gene are LGHNA and YSLEER. The J segment lost 1 base and the V segment lost 0 bases, leaving 6 bases of the junction unmatched. CDR3 amino acids: CASSQDVAGGLSYEQYF. As DNA, the CDR3 is TGCGCCAGCAGCCAAGATGTAGCGGGAGGATTGTCCTACGAGCAGTACTTC.